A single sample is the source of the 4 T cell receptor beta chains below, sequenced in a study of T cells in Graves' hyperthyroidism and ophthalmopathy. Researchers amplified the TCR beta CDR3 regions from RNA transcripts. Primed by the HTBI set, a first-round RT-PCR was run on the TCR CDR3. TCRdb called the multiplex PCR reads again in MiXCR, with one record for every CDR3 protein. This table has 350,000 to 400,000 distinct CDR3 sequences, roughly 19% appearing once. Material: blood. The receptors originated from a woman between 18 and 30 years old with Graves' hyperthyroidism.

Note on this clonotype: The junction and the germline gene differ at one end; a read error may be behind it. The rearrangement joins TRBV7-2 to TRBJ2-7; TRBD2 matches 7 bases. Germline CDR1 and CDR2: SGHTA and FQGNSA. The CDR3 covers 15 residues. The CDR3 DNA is TGCGCCAGCAGCCCCCACCTGGCGGGGGAATACGAGCAGTACTTC. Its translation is CASSPHLAGEYEQYF.

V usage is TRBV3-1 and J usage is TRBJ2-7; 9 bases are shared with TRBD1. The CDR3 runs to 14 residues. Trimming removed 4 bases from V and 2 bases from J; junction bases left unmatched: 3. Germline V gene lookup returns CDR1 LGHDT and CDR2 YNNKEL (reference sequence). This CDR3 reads CASSRGTGTYEQYV. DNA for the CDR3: TGTGCCAGCAGCCGCGGGACAGGGACCTACGAGCAGTACGTC.

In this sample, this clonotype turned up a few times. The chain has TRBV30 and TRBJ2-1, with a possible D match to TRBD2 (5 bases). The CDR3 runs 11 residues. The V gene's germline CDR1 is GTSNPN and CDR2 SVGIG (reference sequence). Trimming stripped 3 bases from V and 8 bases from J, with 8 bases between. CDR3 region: CAWSSEDEQFF. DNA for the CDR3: TGTGCCTGGAGCTCGGAGGATGAGCAGTTCTTC.

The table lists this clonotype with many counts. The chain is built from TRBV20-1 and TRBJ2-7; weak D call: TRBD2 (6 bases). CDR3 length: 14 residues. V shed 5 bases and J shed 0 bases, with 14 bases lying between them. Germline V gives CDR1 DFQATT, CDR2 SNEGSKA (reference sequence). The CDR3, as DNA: TGCAGTGCTGGGGGACGGGGGAGCTCCTACGAGCAGTACTTC. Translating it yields CSAGGRGSSYEQYF.